The 27 T cell receptor beta chains given below trace back to one sample, sequenced in a study of spatial heterogeneity in lung cancer. Findings and limits, study-wide: Tracking of tumor mutation counts was seen in expanded intratumoral alpha and beta TCR counts.

The time point denotes: sample taken at primary tumor resection. TCRdb analysed the 5' RACE reads with MiXCR anew, one entry per CDR3 protein. Here the sample spans over 2,000 distinct CDR3 sequences, approximately 8% being singletons. The antigens these receptors bind are not known. Here the sequenced sample was lung tumor tissue, taken at surgery. Receptors originate from a female donor with early-stage non-small cell lung cancer.

The V and J genes are TRBV9 and TRBJ1-6; no clear D. The CDR3 runs to 13 residues. V was shortened by 3 bases and J by 6 bases, with 7 bases between the two germline ends. Germline CDR1 SGDLS, CDR2 YYNGEE. CDR3: CASSETFNSPLHF. CDR3 nucleotide sequence: TGTGCCAGCAGCGAGACGTTTAATTCACCCCTCCACTTT.

This clonotype was found many times. This chain links TRBV7-8 with TRBJ1-4, with a possible D match to TRBD1 (6 bases). The CDR3 length is 15 residues. Trimming removed 5 bases from V and 7 bases from J, with 17 bases in between. From germline, CDR1 is SGHVS and CDR2 FQNEAQ. CDR3 coding DNA: TGTGCCAGCAGCCCATATATGGGGGGCGGTGAAAAACTGTTTTTT. Translated: CASSPYMGGGEKLFF. Looking up the rest from reference TRBV7-8 and TRBJ1-4 gives the full variable domain: GAGVSQSPRYKVAKRGQDVALRCDPISGHVSLFWYQQALGQGPEFLTYFQNEAQLDKSGLPSDRFFAERPEGSVSTLKIQRTQQEDSAVYLCASSPYMGGGEKLFFGSGTQLSVL.

By share, this clonotype ranks as medium-sized. The gene calls are TRBV11-3 and TRBJ2-1; 8 bases are shared with TRBD2. CDR3 length: 16 residues. Germline V gene lookup returns CDR1 SGHNT and CDR2 YENEEA. With 1 base clipped from V and 3 bases from J, the junction kept 5 bases outside the gene matches. The CDR3 spells CASSLGAGLVYNEQFF. The CDR3 DNA reads TGTGCCAGCAGCTTAGGGGCGGGACTAGTCTACAATGAGCAGTTCTTC.

This clonotype has just a few counts. This rearrangement joins TRBV20-1 to TRBJ2-4; 7 bases map to TRBD1. The CDR3 runs to 13 residues. Germline values: CDR1 DFQATT, CDR2 SNEGSKA (reference sequence). The V and J ends lost 5 bases and 2 bases, in that order; junction bases with no gene match: 3. The CDR3: CSAGDSPKNIQYF. Written as DNA, the CDR3 is TGCAGTGCTGGGGACAGCCCCAAAAACATTCAGTACTTC.

The chain employs TRBV28 and TRBJ2-5; 7 positions match TRBD1. From germline, CDR1 is MDHEN and CDR2 SYDVKM. Germline trimming cut 6 bases from V and 2 bases from J; bases unmatched to any gene: 9. The CDR3 contains 15 residues. The DNA of the CDR3 is TGTGCCAGCAGCCCCTCTGAGACAGGGCAAGAGACCCAGTACTTC. Translation: CASSPSETGQETQYF.

Sample share makes this clonotype medium-sized (0.01 to 0.1%). J is TRBJ2-2 and V is TRBV20-1, with unresolved D. The V gene lost 0 bases and the J gene lost 6 bases, with 17 bases spanning the gap. This CDR3 is 16 amino acids long. The germline V gene has CDR1 DFQATT and CDR2 SNEGSKA (reference sequence). The CDR3 protein is CSARDLLDLPAGELFF. CDR3 DNA: TGCAGTGCTAGAGATCTATTAGACTTGCCGGCCGGGGAGCTGTTTTTT.

This clonotype is labeled medium-sized (0.01 to 0.1%). The J gene is TRBJ2-2, the V gene TRBV5-5, with no clear D. Germline V gives CDR1 SGHKS, CDR2 YYEKEE (reference sequence). CDR3 length: 15 amino acids. V was trimmed by 2 bases and J by 3 bases, leaving 11 bases between them. DNA for the CDR3: TGTGCCAGCAGCTTAGGGCAGGTTCACACCGGGGAGCTGTTTTTT. As protein: CASSLGQVHTGELFF. Together with reference TRBV5-5 and TRBJ2-2, the CDR3 gives the full variable domain: DAGVTQSPTHLIKTRGQQVTLRCSPISGHKSVSWYQQVLGQGPQFIFQYYEKEERGRGNFPDRFSARQFPNYSSELNVNALLLGDSALYLCASSLGQVHTGELFFGEGSRLTVL.

By share of the sample, this clonotype is medium-sized. V and J are TRBV12-3 or TRBV12-4 and TRBJ1-4; unclear D gene. Trimming removed 6 bases from V and 6 bases from J, with 11 bases in between. This CDR3 has 13 amino acids. For the CDR3, the DNA is TGTGCCAGCAGCCTTTTATTCCATGAAAAACTGTTTTTT. Protein: CASSLLFHEKLFF.

Judged by abundance, this clonotype is large. The chain has TRBV7-9 and TRBJ2-1, with TRBD2 identical over 14 bases. Germline trimming cut 5 bases from V and 0 bases from J; bases unmatched to any gene: 12. The CDR3 length is 20 residues. CDR1 and CDR2 (germline): SEHNR, FQNEAQ (reference sequence). The chain's CDR3 is CASSPLLGLAGVSSYNEQFF. The CDR3 DNA follows: TGTGCCAGCAGCCCCCTTTTGGGACTAGCGGGAGTCAGCTCCTACAATGAGCAGTTCTTC.

This clonotype is classed as large (0.1 to 1%). This chain's CDR3 is CASSGGSLETQYF. In nucleotides, the CDR3 is TGTGCCAGTAGTGGCGGTAGCTTAGAGACCCAGTACTTC. The V gene is TRBV19, the J gene TRBJ2-5; D ambiguous. The CDR3 is 13 residues long. Looked up from germline, CDR1 is LNHDA and CDR2 is SQIVND (reference sequence). Trimming pared 5 bases from V and 4 bases from J, leaving 11 bases between.

By share of the sample, this clonotype is medium-sized (0.01 to 0.1%). This sequence joins TRBV20-1 and TRBJ2-3; tentative D call: TRBD1 (5 bases). From germline, CDR1 is DFQATT and CDR2 SNEGSKA (reference sequence). The germline V and J ends were trimmed by 3 bases and 5 bases, with 15 bases remaining between them. The CDR3 length is 14 residues. CDR3 loop: CSASRQTALDTQYF. As DNA, the CDR3 is TGCAGTGCTAGTCGGCAGACAGCTTTAGATACGCAGTATTTT.

In its sample, this clonotype ranks as large (0.1 to 1%). J is TRBJ2-6 and V is TRBV10-3, with D uncertain. Trimming cost V 3 bases and J 0 bases, with 12 bases left between them. The germline V gene has CDR1 ENHRY and CDR2 SYGVKD. CDR3 length equals 17 residues. The CDR3 loop is CAISEVGRHSGANVLTF. As DNA, the CDR3 is TGTGCCATCAGTGAAGTAGGACGGCACTCTGGGGCCAACGTCCTGACTTTC.

V and J are TRBV27 and TRBJ1-2; tentatively, D is TRBD1 (6 bases). CDR1 and CDR2 (germline): MNHEY, SMNVEV (reference sequence). The V gene lost 2 bases and the J gene lost 7 bases, with 17 bases spanning the gap. The CDR3 contains 15 residues. The CDR3: CASSLDSTGCSGYTF. In DNA, the CDR3 is TGTGCCAGCAGTTTAGATTCCACAGGGTGCTCTGGCTACACCTTC.

This clonotype showed up just a few times. The chain is built from TRBV28 and TRBJ2-7; D gene ambiguous. CDR1 MDHEN and CDR2 SYDVKM come from the germline V gene. Trimming removed 11 bases from V and 6 bases from J, with 20 bases in between. The CDR3 is made up of 13 amino acids. In DNA form, the CDR3 reads TGTGCCGCCTCCCCAAGGCTACCCAGCGAGCAGTACTTC. Translated, it gives CAASPRLPSEQYF.

In its sample, this clonotype ranks as medium-sized (0.01 to 0.1%). The V call is TRBV7-3, the J call TRBJ2-1, with TRBD1 matching over 8 bases. Trimming removed 3 bases from V and 7 bases from J; junction bases left unmatched: 5. Looked up from germline, CDR1 is SGHTA and CDR2 is FQGTGA. CDR3 size: 14 residues. The CDR3 bases are TGTGCCAGCAGCTTTACAGGGGGTCAGAATGAGCAGTTCTTC. It translates to CASSFTGGQNEQFF. Using reference TRBV7-3 and TRBJ2-1 for the parts outside the CDR3, the full variable domain is GAGVSQTPSNKVTEKGKYVELRCDPISGHTALYWYRQSLGQGPEFLIYFQGTGAADDSGLPNDRFFAVRPEGSVSTLKIQRTERGDSAVYLCASSFTGGQNEQFFGPGTRLTVL.

The chain has TRBV16 and TRBJ1-5; the D gene is possibly TRBD1 (5 bases). V lost 2 bases to trimming and J lost 5 bases, with 10 bases between them. The CDR3 is made up of 14 amino acids. Germline loops: CDR1 KGHSY, CDR2 FQNENV. This chain's CDR3 is CASSQGDSYQPQHF. The CDR3 coding sequence is TGTGCCAGCAGCCAAGGGGACTCTTATCAGCCCCAGCATTTT.

This clonotype ranks as medium-sized. J is TRBJ2-5 and V is TRBV20-1; D gene uncertain. Germline assignment: CDR1 DFQATT and CDR2 SNEGSKA (reference sequence). The ends were cut back, 1 base at V and 4 bases at J, with 13 bases in the middle. This CDR3 contains 14 residues. CDR3 nucleotides: TGCAGTGCTAGAGCCCGCTTATTCCCAGAGACCCAGTACTTC. Its protein product is CSARARLFPETQYF.

This clonotype was picked up many times. The chain has TRBV27 and TRBJ2-5; D is perhaps TRBD1 (7 bases). The CDR3 is made up of 13 amino acids. Germline-derived CDR1 and CDR2 are MNHEY and SMNVEV (reference sequence). V gave up 6 bases and J gave up 9 bases, with 17 bases separating them. CDR3 DNA: TGTGCCAGCAGCCGGGACAGCCGGGACTCCCAGTACTTC. The encoded protein is CASSRDSRDSQYF.

This clonotype is deemed large. V usage is TRBV21-1 and J usage is TRBJ2-3; the table calls TRBD2, which could not be checked here. TRBV21-1 is given as a pseudogene. The CDR3 contains 23 residues. Here the CDR3 DNA reads TGTGCCAGCAGCAAAATCGTACGGCCTAGCGGGAGGTATACAATCTCTAGCACAGATACGCAGTATTTT. It codes for CASSKIVRPSGRYTISSTDTQYF.

This clonotype is termed medium-sized. The rearrangement joins TRBV29-1 to TRBJ2-1, with 10 bases lining up with TRBD2. Unmatched junction bases numbered 4, after V lost 5 bases and J lost 0 bases. The CDR3 loop spans 15 amino acids. From germline, CDR1 is SQVTM and CDR2 ANQGSEA. The CDR3 spells CSVKKREGSYNEQFF. CDR3 DNA: TGCAGCGTTAAAAAGCGGGAGGGCTCCTACAATGAGCAGTTCTTC.

This clonotype is medium-sized by share. This chain links TRBV7-2 with TRBJ1-5; D is possibly TRBD1 (5 bases). The CDR3 contains 16 residues. Trimming took 5 bases from V and 13 from J, leaving 27 bases between them. From germline, CDR1 is SGHTA and CDR2 FQGNSA. The CDR3 protein is CASSPEVRGLGASQHF. In DNA form, the CDR3 reads TGTGCCAGCAGCCCCGAGGTTAGGGGCCTCGGGGCATCGCAGCATTTT.

This clonotype rates as medium-sized. This chain connects TRBV19 to TRBJ2-7; D is ambiguous. Germline CDR1 and CDR2: LNHDA and SQIVND (reference sequence). This CDR3 comprises 14 residues. The ends were cut back, 5 bases at V and 5 bases at J, with 16 bases in the middle. The CDR3 loop is CASSPVEGAHEQYF. CDR3 DNA sequence: TGTGCCAGTAGTCCCGTGGAAGGAGCCCACGAGCAGTACTTC. Drawing the rest from reference TRBV19 and TRBJ2-7, the complete variable domain is DGGITQSPKYLFRKEGQNVTLSCEQNLNHDAMYWYRQDPGQGLRLIYYSQIVNDFQKGDIAEGYSVSREKKESFPLTVTSAQKNPTAFYLCASSPVEGAHEQYFGPGTRLTVT.

This clonotype was detected only a few times. This chain joins TRBV6-6 and TRBJ2-3; D gene unclear. Germline V gene sequence: CDR1 MNHNY, CDR2 SVGAGI (reference sequence). The length of the CDR3 is 13 residues. Trimming shortened V by 6 bases and J by 4 bases, and 11 bases separated the two germline ends. The CDR3 DNA reads TGTGCCAGCAGGCCCGGCACCGCAGATACGCAGTATTTT. Translation: CASRPGTADTQYF.

By share, this clonotype ranks as medium-sized. This rearrangement joins TRBV11-1 to TRBJ2-2; 7 bases agree with TRBD2. J was trimmed by 3 bases and V by 8 bases; bases with no gene match: 12. The CDR3 is made up of 16 amino acids. Per the germline V gene, CDR1 is SGHAT and CDR2 is FQDESV (reference sequence). The CDR3, as DNA: TGTGCCAGCTTCATAGGGACTGCGGGAGACACCGGGGAGCTGTTTTTT. Its translation: CASFIGTAGDTGELFF. Together with reference TRBV11-1 and TRBJ2-2, the CDR3 gives the full variable domain: EAEVAQSPRYKITEKSQAVAFWCDPISGHATLYWYRQILGQGPELLVQFQDESVVDDSQLPKDRFSAERLKGVDSTLKIQPAELGDSAMYLCASFIGTAGDTGELFFGEGSRLTVL.

By sample share, this clonotype is medium-sized (0.01 to 0.1%). The chain employs TRBV20-1 and TRBJ2-1; 10 bases match TRBD2. The CDR3 runs 14 residues. Germline trimming cut 6 bases from V and 6 bases from J; bases unmatched to any gene: 8. Germline CDR1 DFQATT, CDR2 SNEGSKA (reference sequence). The CDR3 sequence: CSATQREGGNEQFF. The CDR3 region has the DNA TGCAGTGCAACCCAGCGGGAGGGCGGCAATGAGCAGTTCTTC.

This clonotype is medium-sized. The chain couples TRBV7-9 to TRBJ2-7; D call uncertain. Germline values: CDR1 SEHNR, CDR2 FQNEAQ (reference sequence). This CDR3 contains 12 residues. V was shortened by 0 bases and J by 3 bases, with 3 bases between the two germline ends. This CDR3 is CASSLAHYEQYF. The CDR3, as DNA: TGTGCCAGCAGCTTAGCCCACTACGAGCAGTACTTC.

This clonotype is termed medium-sized. The chain carries TRBV6-5 and TRBJ2-7, with 11 bases matching TRBD2. The germline V gene encodes CDR1 MNHEY and CDR2 SVGAGI. The CDR3 runs to 16 residues. Trimming took 6 bases from V and 3 from J; bases not matched to a gene: 10. CDR3 sequence reads: CASSRTSGSLNYEQYF. The CDR3, as DNA: TGTGCCAGCAGCCGAACTAGCGGGAGTTTGAACTACGAGCAGTACTTC.